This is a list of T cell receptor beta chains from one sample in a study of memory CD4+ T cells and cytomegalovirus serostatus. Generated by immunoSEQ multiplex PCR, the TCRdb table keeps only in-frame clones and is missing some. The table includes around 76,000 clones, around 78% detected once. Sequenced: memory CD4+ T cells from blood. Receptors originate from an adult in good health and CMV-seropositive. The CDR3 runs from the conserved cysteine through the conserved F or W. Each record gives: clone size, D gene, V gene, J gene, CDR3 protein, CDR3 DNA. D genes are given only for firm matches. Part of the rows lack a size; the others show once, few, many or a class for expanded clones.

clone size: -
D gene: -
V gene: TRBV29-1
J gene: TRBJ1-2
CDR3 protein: CSAGEDNYGYTF
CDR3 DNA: TGCAGCGCTGGGGAGGATAACTATGGCTACACCTTC

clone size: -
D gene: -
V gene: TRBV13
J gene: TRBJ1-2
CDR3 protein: CASSPRGFESFDTF
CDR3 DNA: TGTGCCAGCAGCCCCAGGGGCTTCGAAAGTTTCGACACCTTC

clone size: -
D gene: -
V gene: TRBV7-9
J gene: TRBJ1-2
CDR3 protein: CASSLRGVHGYTF
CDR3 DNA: TGTGCCAGCAGCTTGAGGGGTGTACATGGCTACACCTTC

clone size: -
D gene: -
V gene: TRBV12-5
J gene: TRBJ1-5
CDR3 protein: CASAIDRDQPQHF
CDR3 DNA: TGTGCTAGTGCCATAGATCGGGATCAGCCCCAGCATTTT

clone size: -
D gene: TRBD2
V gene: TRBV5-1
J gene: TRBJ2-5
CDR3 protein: CASSLEGSGVKTQYF
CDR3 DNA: TGCGCCAGCAGCTTGGAAGGTAGCGGGGTAAAGACCCAGTACTTC

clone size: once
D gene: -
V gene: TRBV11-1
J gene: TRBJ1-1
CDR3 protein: CASSSYTGSFF
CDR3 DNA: TGTGCCAGCAGCTCATATACGGGATCTTTCTTT

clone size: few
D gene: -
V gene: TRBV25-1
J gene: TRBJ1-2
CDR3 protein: CASSERAGPGYGYTF
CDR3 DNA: TGTGCCAGCAGTGAAAGGGCTGGGCCCGGTTATGGCTACACCTTC

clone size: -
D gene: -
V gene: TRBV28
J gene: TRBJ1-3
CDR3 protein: CASSGTLNTIYF
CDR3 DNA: TGTGCCAGCAGTGGTACCCTAAACACCATATATTTT

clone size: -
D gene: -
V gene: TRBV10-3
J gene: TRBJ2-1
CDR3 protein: CAISWRSYNEQFF
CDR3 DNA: TGTGCCATCTCCTGGCGCTCCTACAATGAGCAGTTCTTC

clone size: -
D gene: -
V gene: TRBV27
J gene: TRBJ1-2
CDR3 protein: CAGSLTYSNYGYTF
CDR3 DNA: TGTGCCGGCAGTCTCACCTACTCCAACTATGGCTACACCTTC

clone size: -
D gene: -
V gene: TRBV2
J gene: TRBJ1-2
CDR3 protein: CASRGGSGYTF
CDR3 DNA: TGTGCCAGCAGAGGGGGGTCTGGCTACACCTTC

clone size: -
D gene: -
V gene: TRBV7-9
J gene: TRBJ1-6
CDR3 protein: CASSLAEGGSPLHF
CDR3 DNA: TGTGCCAGCAGCTTAGCGGAGGGCGGCTCACCCCTCCACTTT

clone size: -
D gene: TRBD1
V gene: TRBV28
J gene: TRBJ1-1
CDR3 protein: CASSPPGGLSTEAFF
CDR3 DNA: TGTGCCAGCAGCCCACCAGGGGGCCTGAGCACTGAAGCTTTCTTT

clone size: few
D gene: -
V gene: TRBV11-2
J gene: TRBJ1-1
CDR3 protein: CASSSSHRRGAFF
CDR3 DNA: TGTGCCAGCAGCTCCTCTCATCGGCGCGGAGCTTTCTTT

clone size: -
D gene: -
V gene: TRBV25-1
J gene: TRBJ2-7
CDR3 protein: CASSELGPGKDEQYF
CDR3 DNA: TGTGCCAGCAGTGAATTGGGGCCCGGGAAGGACGAGCAGTACTTC

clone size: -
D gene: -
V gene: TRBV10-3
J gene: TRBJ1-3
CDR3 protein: CAISETGNTIYF
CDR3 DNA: TGTGCCATCAGTGAGACCGGAAACACCATATATTTT

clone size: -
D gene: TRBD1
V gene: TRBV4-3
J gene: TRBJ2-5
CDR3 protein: CASSQTGAWETQYF
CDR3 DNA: TGCGCCAGCAGCCAGACAGGGGCCTGGGAGACCCAGTACTTC

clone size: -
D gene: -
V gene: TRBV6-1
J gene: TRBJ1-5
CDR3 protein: CASTEGGPGQPQHF
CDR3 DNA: TGTGCCAGCACCGAGGGGGGCCCCGGGCAGCCCCAGCATTTT

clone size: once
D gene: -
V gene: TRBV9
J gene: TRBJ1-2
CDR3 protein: CASSVENFAGRNYGYTF
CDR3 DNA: TGTGCCAGCAGCGTAGAAAATTTTGCGGGGAGGAACTATGGCTACACCTTC

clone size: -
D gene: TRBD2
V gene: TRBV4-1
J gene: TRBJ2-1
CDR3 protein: CASSQGGLAGGQEQFF
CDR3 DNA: TGCGCCAGCAGCCAAGGGGGACTAGCGGGGGGGCAGGAGCAGTTCTTC

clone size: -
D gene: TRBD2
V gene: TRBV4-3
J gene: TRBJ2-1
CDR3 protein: CASSPNPGLAGSEQFF
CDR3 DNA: TGCGCCAGCAGCCCAAACCCGGGACTAGCGGGATCTGAGCAGTTCTTC

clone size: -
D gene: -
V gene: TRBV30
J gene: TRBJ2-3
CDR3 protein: CAWSWGTDTQYF
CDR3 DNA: TGTGCCTGGAGTTGGGGCACAGATACGCAGTATTTT

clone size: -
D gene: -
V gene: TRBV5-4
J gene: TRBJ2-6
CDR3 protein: CASHPPKGAGANVLTF
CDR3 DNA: TGTGCCAGCCACCCCCCCAAGGGGGCTGGGGCCAACGTCCTGACTTTC

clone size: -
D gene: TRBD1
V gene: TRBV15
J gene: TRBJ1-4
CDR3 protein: CATSSLRGPSREKLFF
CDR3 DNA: TGTGCCACCAGCAGTTTGAGGGGGCCGTCTCGGGAAAAACTGTTTTTT

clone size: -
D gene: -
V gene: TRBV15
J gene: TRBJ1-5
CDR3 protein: CATSRLTLDSYYSNQPQHF
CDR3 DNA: TGTGCCACCAGCAGACTAACTTTGGACAGCTATTATAGCAATCAGCCCCAGCATTTT

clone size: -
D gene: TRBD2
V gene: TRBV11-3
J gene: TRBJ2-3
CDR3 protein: CASSLGSGPTDTQYF
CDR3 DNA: TGTGCCAGCAGCTTAGGTAGCGGGCCCACAGATACGCAGTATTTT

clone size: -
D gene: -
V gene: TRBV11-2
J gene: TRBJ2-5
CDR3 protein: CASSLGVIAQETQYF
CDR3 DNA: TGTGCCAGCAGCTTAGGAGTGATAGCCCAAGAGACCCAGTACTTC

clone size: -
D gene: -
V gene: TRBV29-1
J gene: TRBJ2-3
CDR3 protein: CSVGLERDTQYF
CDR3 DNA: TGCAGCGTTGGTCTTGAGAGAGATACGCAGTATTTT

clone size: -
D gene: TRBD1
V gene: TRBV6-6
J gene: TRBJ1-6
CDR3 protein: CASRDRDDSPLHF
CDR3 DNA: TGTGCCAGCAGGGACAGGGATGATTCACCCCTCCACTTT

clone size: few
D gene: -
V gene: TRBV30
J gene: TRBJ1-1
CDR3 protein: CAWRGVDEAFF
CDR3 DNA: TGTGCCTGGCGCGGCGTTGATGAAGCTTTCTTT

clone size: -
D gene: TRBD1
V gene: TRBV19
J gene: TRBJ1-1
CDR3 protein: CASSTWTGGATEAFF
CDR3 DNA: TGTGCCAGTAGTACGTGGACAGGGGGCGCGACTGAAGCTTTCTTT

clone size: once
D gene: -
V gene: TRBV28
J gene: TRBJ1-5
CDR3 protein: CASTPGRGSNQPQHF
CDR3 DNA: TGTGCCAGCACTCCCGGACGGGGCAGCAATCAGCCCCAGCATTTT

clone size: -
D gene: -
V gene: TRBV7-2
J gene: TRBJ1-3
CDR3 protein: CASSLAGTGGNTIYF
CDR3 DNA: TGTGCCAGCAGCTTAGCTGGGACGGGTGGAAACACCATATATTTT

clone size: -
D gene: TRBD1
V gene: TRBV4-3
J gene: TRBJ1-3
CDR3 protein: CASSQDAQGNTIYF
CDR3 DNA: TGCGCCAGCAGCCAAGATGCACAGGGGAACACCATATATTTT

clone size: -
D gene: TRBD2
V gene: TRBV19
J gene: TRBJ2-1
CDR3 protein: CASSTPGGGGNNEQFF
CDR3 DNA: TGTGCCAGTAGTACCCCCGGGGGGGGCGGGAACAATGAGCAGTTCTTC

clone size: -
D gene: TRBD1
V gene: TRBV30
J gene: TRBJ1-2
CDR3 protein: CAWSVSQGGNYGYTF
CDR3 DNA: TGTGCCTGGAGTGTGTCGCAGGGGGGTAACTATGGCTACACCTTC

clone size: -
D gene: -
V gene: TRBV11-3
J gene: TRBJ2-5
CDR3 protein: CASSLDGIGQYF
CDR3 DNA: TGTGCCAGCAGCTTAGATGGCATAGGCCAGTACTTC

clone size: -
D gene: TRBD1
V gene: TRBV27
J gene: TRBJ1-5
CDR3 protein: CASSEYRGEDQPQHF
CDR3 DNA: TGTGCCAGCAGTGAGTACAGGGGGGAGGATCAGCCCCAGCATTTT

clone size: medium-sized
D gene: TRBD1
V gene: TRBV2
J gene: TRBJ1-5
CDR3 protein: CASRERDSRNQPQHF
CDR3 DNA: TGTGCCAGCAGGGAACGGGACAGTCGCAATCAGCCCCAGCATTTT

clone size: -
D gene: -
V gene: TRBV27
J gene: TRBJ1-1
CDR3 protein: CASSPKGEWPTEAFF
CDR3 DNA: TGTGCCAGCAGTCCTAAAGGGGAATGGCCCACTGAAGCTTTCTTT

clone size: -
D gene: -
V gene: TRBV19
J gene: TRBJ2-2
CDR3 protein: CASSIGQRGTGELFF
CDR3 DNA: TGTGCCAGTAGTATAGGGCAGAGAGGGACCGGGGAGCTGTTTTTT

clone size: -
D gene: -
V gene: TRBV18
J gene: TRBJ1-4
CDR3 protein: CASSLIGLPDTNEKLFF
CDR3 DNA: TGTGCCAGCTCACTCATCGGCCTACCTGACACTAATGAAAAACTGTTTTTT

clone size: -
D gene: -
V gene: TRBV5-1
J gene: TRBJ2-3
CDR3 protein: CASSYLYTDTQYF
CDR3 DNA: TGCGCCAGCAGCTACCTATATACAGATACGCAGTATTTT

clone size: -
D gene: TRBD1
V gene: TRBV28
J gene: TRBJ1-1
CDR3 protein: CASTPRRTGTRNTEAFF
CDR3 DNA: TGTGCCAGCACCCCGAGACGGACAGGAACCCGGAACACTGAAGCTTTCTTT

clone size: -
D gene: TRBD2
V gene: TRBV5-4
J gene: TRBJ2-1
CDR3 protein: CASSLFLRTSNEQFF
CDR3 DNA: TGTGCCAGCAGCCTCTTCCTTCGGACTAGCAATGAGCAGTTCTTC

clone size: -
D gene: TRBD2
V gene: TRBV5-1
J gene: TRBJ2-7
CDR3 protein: CASSPGLAGGMTYEQYF
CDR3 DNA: TGCGCCAGCAGCCCGGGACTAGCGGGGGGCATGACCTACGAGCAGTACTTC

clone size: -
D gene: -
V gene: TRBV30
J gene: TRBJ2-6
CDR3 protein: CAWKAGSGANVLTF
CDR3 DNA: TGTGCCTGGAAGGCGGGGTCTGGGGCCAACGTCCTGACTTTC

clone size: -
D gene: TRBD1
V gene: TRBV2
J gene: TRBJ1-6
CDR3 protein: CATGASGQGYSPLHF
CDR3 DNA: TGTGCCACCGGAGCCTCGGGACAGGGGTATTCACCCCTCCACTTT

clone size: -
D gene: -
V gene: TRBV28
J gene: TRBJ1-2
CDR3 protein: CASSLGGYNYGYTF
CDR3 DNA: TGTGCCAGCAGTTTGGGGGGGTATAACTATGGCTACACCTTC

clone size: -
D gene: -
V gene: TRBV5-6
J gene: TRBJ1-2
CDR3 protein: CASSLRSGGHYGYTF
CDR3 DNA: TGTGCCAGCAGCTTGCGCAGCGGGGGCCACTATGGCTACACCTTC

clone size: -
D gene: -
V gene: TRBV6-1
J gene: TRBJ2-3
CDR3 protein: CASSAGRDLDTQYF
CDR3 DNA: TGTGCCAGCAGTGCAGGAAGGGACCTCGATACGCAGTATTTT

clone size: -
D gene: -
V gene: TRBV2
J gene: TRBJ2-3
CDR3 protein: CASRGSIWDGTDTQYF
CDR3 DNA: TGTGCCAGCAGGGGGTCTATTTGGGACGGAACAGATACGCAGTATTTT

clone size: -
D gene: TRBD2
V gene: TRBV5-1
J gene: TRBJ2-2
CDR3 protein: CASLSGSGSLNTGELFF
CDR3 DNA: TGCGCCAGCCTGTCCGGGAGCGGGAGTCTGAACACCGGGGAGCTGTTTTTT

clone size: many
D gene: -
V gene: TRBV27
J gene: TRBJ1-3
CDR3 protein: CASSKGQYPRNTIYF
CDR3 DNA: TGTGCCAGCAGTAAGGGTCAGTACCCAAGAAACACCATATATTTT

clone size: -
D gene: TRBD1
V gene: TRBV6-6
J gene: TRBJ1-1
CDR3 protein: CASSQGGDTTEAFF
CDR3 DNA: TGTGCCAGCAGCCAGGGGGGTGATACGACTGAAGCTTTCTTT

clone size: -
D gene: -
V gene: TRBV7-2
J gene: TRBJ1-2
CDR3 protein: CASSPDGQYGYTF
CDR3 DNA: TGTGCCAGCAGCCCAGACGGGCAATATGGCTACACCTTC

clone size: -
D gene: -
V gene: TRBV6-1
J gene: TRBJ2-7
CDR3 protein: CASTEGGHKYEQYF
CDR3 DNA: TGTGCCAGCACCGAAGGGGGACACAAGTACGAGCAGTACTTC